A selection of T cell receptor beta chains follows, all from one sample in a study of response to subunit inactivated influenza vaccine. MiXCR, applied by TCRdb to the RT-PCR reads, yields one record per CDR3 protein. Of approximately 680,000 distinct CDR3 sequences listed, 15% to 19% were seen once; the top ten hold roughly 10%. The sample was PBMCs from blood, taken approximately 12 days after vaccination. The receptors shown here come from a man aged 50 to 60 who received an inactivated influenza vaccine. CDR3s include the opening cysteine and the closing phenylalanine or tryptophan. D genes are given only for firm matches. Not every row has a clone size; where given, it reads once, few, many or a size class.

v_call clone_size d_call cdr3_aa
TRBV6-2/TRBV6-3 NA NA CASSRTRGTLGTDTQYF
TRBV6-2/TRBV6-3 NA TRBD2 CASSYESGRTDTQYF
TRBV9 NA NA CASSEWQEPEKLFF
TRBV30 NA NA CAWIGIGKANYGYTF
TRBV7-9 few NA CASSLRDQNIQYF
TRBV27 few TRBD2 CASSLRSGGAHEQYF
TRBV29-1 many TRBD2 CSALLAQETQYF
TRBV6-2/TRBV6-3 NA NA CASSYIGTYTGELFF
TRBV20-1 few TRBD1 CSANLGTGVEKLFF
TRBV7-8 few NA CASSPMGGGGTEAFF
TRBV12-3/TRBV12-4 few TRBD2 CASSLKLAGGYEQYF
TRBV7-9 few NA CASSSGRQETQYF
TRBV4-1 NA NA CASSQAPRPLNTGELFF
TRBV4-1 NA TRBD1 CASSLSTGLQETQYF